This T cell receptor beta chain derives from a study of naive and memory T cell subsets (dated by TCRdb to the late 2010s). About the investigation overall: An open-source, UMI-based TCR alpha and beta sequencing pipeline was applied to sorted naive and memory peripheral blood T cell subsets. Complete agreement was observed between the functional CMV T cell responses and the IgG serology results. RNA was DNase-treated and reverse transcribed with TCR constant-region primers, mostly using SuperScript III. Results and caveats for the whole study, not just this receptor: TCR abundance followed a power law with an exponent that was different for naive and memory subsets but consistent across the three individuals. After error correction, over 90% of naive TCR sequences appeared only once, giving much steeper abundance distributions than memory subsets. Gini index rose and Shannon and inverse Simpson diversity fell from naive through CM, EM and EMRA in both CD4 and CD8 cells. RNA-based TCR counts may be affected by expression changes linked to T cell activation and differentiation. Single alpha or beta chain sequences, rather than paired alpha/beta receptors, were used to define clonotypes. The repertoire findings for the naive and memory subsets could not be validated, as no ground truth was available.

Cut back by 4 bases and 3 bases, the V and J ends lie 11 bases apart. From its cysteine to its phenylalanine, the CDR3 spans 14 amino acids. The only DNA kept is the CDR3, 42 bases in frame from the first base. Via the germline V gene, CDR1 is SGHDN and CDR2 FVKESK. This clonotype is medium-sized (0.01 to 0.1%). This clone's antigen is unknown. No quality values exist for individual bases; no much larger clone is one base distant. From the second PCR step on, the TCR alpha and beta chain libraries were amplified in separate reactions. The CMV status of each donor was determined by measuring IFNgamma production from CD4+ T cells after fresh PBMCs had been stimulated overnight with CMV viral lysate. Miltenyi beads were used first to positively select CD4 T cells, and CD8 T cells were then positively selected from the CD4-negative fraction. Cells stained for CD3, CD4, CD8, CD45RA, CD27 and a live/dead dye were sorted on a BD Aria II into four subsets by CD45RA and CD27. The sorting gate for effector memory cells was CD45RA-CD27-, and the sorting gate for EMRA cells was CD45RA+CD27-. A few healthy volunteers provided blood, and the blood of each volunteer was split into CD4 and CD8 T cells and then into four differentiation subsets. Roughly 120 ml of peripheral blood was collected from each donor, and PBMC were isolated from the blood using Ficoll-Paque PLUS density-gradient centrifugation. Sorted cells were lysed in RLT buffer, after which RNA was extracted using a Qiagen RNeasy kit and stored at -80 degrees C.

Library creation used UMI-ligation and nested PCR. An equimolar mix of two oligonucleotides covering both TRBC1 and TRBC2 was used as the beta constant-region primer. A single-stranded oligonucleotide carrying the SP2 primer and a 12-nucleotide UMI was ligated to the 3' end of the cDNA by T4 RNA ligase 1. Four rounds of PCR were used to amplify ligated cDNA, with nested alpha and beta constant-region primers being used together with the SP2 primer. Incubation of the ligation reaction lasted roughly 20-24 hours at 16 degrees C. PCR2 was typically performed as a SYBR Green qPCR and was stopped at a predetermined threshold so that over-amplification was prevented. Agencourt AMPure XP magnetic beads were used for all purifications after the first. Library quantification was done by Qubit, followed by a TapeStation check on which the main peak was expected at around 650 bp. Pooled libraries were sequenced on an Illumina MiSeq with v2 2x251 paired-end kits, typically giving 1-2 million reads per sample. Each sample library was pooled at approximately 3.7 nM, and roughly 4.5-7% PhiX was included to improve cluster recognition. For the original study's pipeline: Using tag matching that tolerated one base-pair mismatch, Decombinator assigned V and J genes to FASTQ reads that had been processed by Demultiplexor. By using UMIs, Collapsinator corrected both sequencing errors and the frequency errors caused by PCR heterogeneity. TCRs were translated and CDR3s were extracted from the conserved cysteine to the FGXG phenylalanine by CDR3Translator, with non-productive sequences being flagged. Gini, Shannon entropy and inverse Simpson indices were calculated on repertoires subsampled to equal numbers of UMI-defined TCRs. Within the linear range, a power law was fitted by maximum likelihood to the distributions of clonotype abundance. When run on a single naive CD8 sample, MIGEC and the pipeline yielded similar UMI counts, similar unique TCR numbers and similar clonal distributions. Repertoires were searched for about 7,300 CMV-associated CDR3 sequences compiled from VDJdb and a published dataset. TCRdb itself trimmed the public reads at Q25 with fastp, ran MiXCR and retained productive beta chains. Identical CDR3 protein sequences are pooled into one entry, listed with their most common genes and DNA. These V and J calls derive from TCRdb rather than the authors' analysis. The sample table contains 25,000 to 30,000 distinct CDR3 sequences; only one count was recorded for around 11% of them. The ten largest clones add up to about 15% of the sample.

The chain is encoded by TRBV14 joined to TRBJ2-3; the D gene is perhaps TRBD2, on 5 matching bases. The TCR originated in a human donor in good health. The sample comprised effector memory CD4+ T cells from blood. This sample's cell subset or site label indicates: effector memory, CD45RA- CD27-. The CDR3 sequence is CASSPLASTDTQYF. The nucleotides read TGTGCCAGCAGCCCCCTAGCTTCAACAGATACGCAGTATTTT.